This T cell receptor beta chain was sequenced during a study of post-analysis software for immune sequencing data. Concerning this clonotype itself: The antigen is unknown.

Study results and caveats: The study found significantly lower normalized Chao1 diversity in multiple sclerosis patients than in controls. Elevated frequency relative to controls characterized four or five TRBV segments in patients, TRBV5-6, TRBV5-1 and TRBV20-1 among them.

Prepared libraries of TCR beta cDNA carried unique molecular identifiers. TCRdb re-called the PCR reads through MiXCR, storing one row per CDR3 protein. The data contain under 650,000 distinct CDR3 sequences, 44% of them seen just once; the ten biggest clones take up around 1.7%. Germline-derived CDR1 and CDR2 are MGHRA and YSYEKL. CDR3 size: 15 residues. J gave up 5 bases and V 3 bases, and 10 bases lay outside the gene matches. The sequence came from a girl aged 10 to 17 with multiple sclerosis. Sequenced input: blood. V gene TRBV4-1 combines with J gene TRBJ2-7; 7 positions agree with TRBD1. CDR3 DNA: TGCGCCAGCAGCCAGGCCCGACAGGGCAAAGACGAGCAGTACTTC. Its translation: CASSQARQGKDEQYF.